What follows are 29 T cell receptor beta chains derived from one specimen sequenced in a study of graft-versus-host responses after intestinal transplantation. Assay used: immunoSEQ multiplex PCR; TCRdb lists only in-frame clones, some missing. The table shows 95,000 to 150,000 clones, with over 85% occurring only once. What these receptors recognize is not known. The sequencing used unstimulated CD4+ T cells sorted from spleen or lymph node cells, collected before intestinal transplant. The receptor set was obtained from a human donor who received an intestinal transplant.

This chain connects TRBV9 to TRBJ2-5; D not resolved. Trimming took off 2 bases at V and 5 bases at J, with 13 bases between the two ends. The CDR3 sequence is 14 residues long. The germline CDR1 and CDR2 sequences are SGDLS and YYNGEE. CDR3: CASSVESLGETQYF. CDR3 coding DNA: TGTGCCAGCAGCGTCGAAAGCCTCGGGGAGACCCAGTACTTC.

The rearrangement joins TRBV6-1 to TRBJ1-5, with D unclear. This CDR3 has 15 residues. Germline V lookup: CDR1 MNHNS, CDR2 SASEGT. V was cut by 2 bases and J by 4 bases, with 12 bases left in between. As DNA, the CDR3 is TGTGCCAGCAGTGAAAACGGCGGATCTAATCAGCCCCAGCATTTT. Encoded protein: CASSENGGSNQPQHF.

The V gene is TRBV4-1, the J gene TRBJ2-4, with TRBD1 identical over 8 bases. The V gene's germline CDR1 is MGHRA and CDR2 YSYEKL. This CDR3 region has 15 residues. The trim removed 2 bases at V and 10 bases at J, leaving 10 bases unmatched. CDR3 sequence: CASSQQSDRAPIQYF. The CDR3 DNA reads TGCGCCAGCAGCCAACAATCGGACAGGGCCCCTATTCAGTACTTC.

The chain joins TRBV19 to TRBJ2-7; maybe TRBD1 (6 bases). The germline V gene has CDR1 LNHDA and CDR2 SQIVND (reference sequence). The CDR3 is 15 amino acids. The germline V and J ends were trimmed by 6 bases and 2 bases, with 17 bases remaining between them. This chain's CDR3 is CASSPPGHDTYEQYF. CDR3 DNA: TGTGCCAGTAGCCCTCCGGGACACGATACCTACGAGCAGTACTTC.

The rearrangement links TRBV9 to TRBJ1-2; D might be TRBD1 (6 bases). With 3 bases removed from V and 8 bases from J, the gap between germline ends came to 23 bases. The V gene's germline CDR1 is SGDLS and CDR2 YYNGEE. This CDR3 contains 16 residues. DNA for the CDR3: TGTGCCAGCAGCGAGATCCTCACAGGGTCAGGGAAGGGCTACACCTTC. This translates into CASSEILTGSGKGYTF.

DNA for the CDR3: TGTGCCAGCAACGCAGGAGCCTATGGCTACACCTTC. It codes for CASNAGAYGYTF. The J gene is TRBJ1-2, the V gene TRBV28, with D uncertain. The CDR3 has 12 amino acids. Deletions cut 7 bases from V and 4 bases from J, with 10 bases between. Germline loops: CDR1 MDHEN, CDR2 SYDVKM.

The chain has TRBV18 and TRBJ2-7; D is unclear. V was clipped by 3 bases and J by 3 bases, with 15 bases between them. CDR3 length: 15 amino acids. Germline V gene data show CDR1 as KGHSH and CDR2 as LQKENI. CDR3 loop: CASSPATTLGYEQYF. In DNA, the CDR3 is TGTGCCAGCTCACCTGCTACGACCCTGGGCTACGAGCAGTACTTC.

The chain combines TRBV30 with TRBJ2-1; D is uncertain. CDR1 is GTSNPN, CDR2 SVGIG, per germline (reference sequence). The V end lost 3 bases, the J end lost 7 bases, and 16 bases lay between the germline ends. The CDR3 length is 14 residues. The CDR3 region has the DNA TGTGCCTGGAGAGGCCAGACCCCCTCGAATGAGCAGTTCTTC. It encodes CAWRGQTPSNEQFF. The variable domain in full, with the rest retrieved from reference TRBV30 and TRBJ2-1, is SQTIHQWPATLVQPVGSPLSLECTVEGTSNPNLYWYRQAAGRGLQLLFYSVGIGQISSEVPQNLSASRPQDRQFILSSKKLLLSDSGFYLCAWRGQTPSNEQFFGPGTRLTVL.

The chain links TRBV6-1 to TRBJ2-7, with 10 nucleotides matching TRBD2. The CDR3 spans 15 residues. Germline values: CDR1 MNHNS, CDR2 SASEGT. V was pared by 6 bases and J by 0 bases, with 5 bases of the junction left unmatched. This CDR3 reads CASSLSGGLSYEQYF. DNA of the CDR3: TGTGCCAGCAGCCTTAGCGGGGGGCTCTCCTACGAGCAGTACTTC.

The chain employs TRBV18 and TRBJ1-1, with TRBD1 matching 12 bases. This CDR3 region has 14 residues. Losses at the gene ends were 5 bases for V and 4 bases for J; bases not matched to a gene: 2. CDR1 is KGHSH and CDR2 is LQKENI in the germline V gene. As DNA, the CDR3 is TGTGCCAGCTCAAGGGACAGGGGGCCCACTGAAGCTTTCTTT. Translated, it gives CASSRDRGPTEAFF.

In nucleotides, the CDR3 is TGCGCCAGCAGCTTGTTGACAGGGTTGAACACTGAAGCTTTCTTT. This gives the protein CASSLLTGLNTEAFF. The chain carries TRBV5-1 and TRBJ1-1, with 7 bases matching TRBD1. From germline, CDR1 is SGHRS and CDR2 YFSETQ. CDR3 length: 15 amino acids. The junction had 3 bases not matched to a gene; V was cut back by 1 base and J by 0 bases.

Concerning this clone: A read error may produce the germline difference seen at one junction end. CDR3 bases: TGTGCTAGCAGCTCCGGGGCTAATTCACCCCTCCACTTT. Translating it yields CASSSGANSPLHF. This sequence joins TRBV7-7 and TRBJ1-6; D might be TRBD1 (5 bases). CDR1 is SSHAT, CDR2 FNYEAQ, per germline (reference sequence). This CDR3 region has 13 residues.

V is TRBV10-3 and J is TRBJ2-5; D ambiguous. Germline values: CDR1 ENHRY, CDR2 SYGVKD. The CDR3 is made up of 13 amino acids. V dropped 6 bases and J dropped 5 bases, with 13 bases sitting between them. Here the CDR3 DNA reads TGTGCCATCAGCACTAATCTGAGGGAGACCCAGTACTTC. This gives the protein CAISTNLRETQYF.

For the CDR3, the DNA is TGTGCCAGGGAGGTAGCTAACTATGGCTACACCTTC. This translates into CAREVANYGYTF. The chain joins TRBV2 to TRBJ1-2; D gene uncertain. The CDR3 totals 12 residues. Germline CDR1 SNHLY, CDR2 FYNNEI. Trimming took 9 bases from V and 0 from J, leaving 8 bases between them.

V and J are TRBV5-1 and TRBJ2-1; D is ambiguous. This CDR3 comprises 13 residues. V lost 3 bases to trimming and J lost 9 bases, with 13 bases between them. Germline CDR1 reads SGHRS; CDR2 reads YFSETQ. The CDR3 region is CASSSIGAGEQFF. As DNA, the CDR3 is TGCGCCAGCAGCTCAATAGGAGCCGGTGAGCAGTTCTTC.

The chain combines TRBV10-1 with TRBJ2-7; D may be TRBD2 (6 bases). The CDR3 runs to 15 residues. CDR1 and CDR2 from the germline V gene are WNHNN and SYGVQD (reference sequence). V lost 3 bases to trimming and J lost 3 bases, with 15 bases between them. The CDR3, as DNA: TGCGCCAGCAGTGATAGTGGAGGGAGCATCTACGAGCAGTACTTC. Translated: CASSDSGGSIYEQYF.

This clone was seen more than once but under ten times. The V call is TRBV6-6, the J call TRBJ2-1; D may be TRBD2 (5 bases). Germline assignment: CDR1 MNHNY and CDR2 SVGAGI (reference sequence). The V end lost 1 base, the J end lost 6 bases, and 13 bases lay between the germline ends. The CDR3 consists of 15 residues. The CDR3 coding sequence is TGTGCCAGCAGTTACTTGGGTTCAGGACTCAATGAGCAGTTCTTC. It codes for CASSYLGSGLNEQFF.

V gene TRBV20-1 combines with J gene TRBJ2-5; TRBD2 is a possible D gene (5 bases). The CDR3 length is 10 residues. The V and J ends lost 4 bases and 7 bases respectively, with 7 bases between them. CDR1 is DFQATT, CDR2 SNEGSKA, per germline (reference sequence). CDR3: CSAIRGTQYF. The CDR3 bases are TGCAGTGCTATACGGGGGACCCAGTACTTC.

The chain joins TRBV10-3 to TRBJ1-2, with 8 bases fitting TRBD1. V shed 8 bases, J shed 4 bases, and the junction held 6 bases outside the gene matches. The CDR3 length is 13 residues. CDR1 ENHRY and CDR2 SYGVKD come from the germline V gene. For the CDR3, the DNA is TGTGCCATCGGGTCACAGGGGGGCTATGGCTACACCTTC. Amino acids: CAIGSQGGYGYTF.

The table lists this clone with a few counts. The sample carries other DNA sequences with the same CDR3. V usage is TRBV7-9 and J usage is TRBJ1-4; TRBD1 matches 8 bases. Germline V gene sequence: CDR1 SEHNR, CDR2 FQNEAQ (reference sequence). CDR3 length: 17 amino acids. With V trimmed by 5 bases and J by 0 bases, 8 bases remained unmatched. As DNA, the CDR3 is TGTGCCAGCAGCCCGGGGACAGGCGCAGCAACTAATGAAAAACTGTTTTTT. Translation gives CASSPGTGAATNEKLFF.

J is TRBJ2-7 and V is TRBV7-9; D ambiguous. The CDR3 consists of 15 residues. V was cut by 5 bases and J by 4 bases, with 18 bases left in between. Germline V gene data show CDR1 as SEHNR and CDR2 as FQNEAQ (reference sequence). The CDR3 region is CASSNSWVSQYEQYF. CDR3 coding DNA: TGTGCCAGCAGCAATAGTTGGGTCTCTCAGTACGAGCAGTACTTC. The variable domain in full, completed from reference TRBV7-9 and TRBJ2-7, reads DTGVSQNPRHKITKRGQNVTFRCDPISEHNRLYWYRQTLGQGPEFLTYFQNEAQLEKSRLLSDRFSAERPKGSFSTLEIQRTEQGDSAMYLCASSNSWVSQYEQYFGPGTRLTVT.

The chain joins TRBV5-1 to TRBJ2-3; the D gene could be TRBD1 or TRBD2 (5 bases each). The CDR3 runs to 16 residues. With 0 bases removed from V and 1 base from J, the gap between germline ends came to 12 bases. Germline CDR1 reads SGHRS; CDR2 reads YFSETQ. CDR3 nucleotides: TGCGCCAGCAGCTTGGCCGTCAGGGACGGCACAGATACGCAGTATTTT. This encodes CASSLAVRDGTDTQYF.

This chain joins TRBV5-1 and TRBJ2-7, with 7 bases fitting TRBD1. J lost 0 bases, V lost 3 bases, and 6 bases had no gene match. Germline CDR1 SGHRS, CDR2 YFSETQ. The CDR3 extends over 15 amino acids. The CDR3 is CASSSRQGPSYEQYF. For the CDR3, the DNA is TGCGCCAGCAGCTCAAGACAGGGCCCCTCCTACGAGCAGTACTTC. The full variable domain, rest sourced from reference TRBV5-1 and TRBJ2-7, is KAGVTQTPRYLIKTRGQQVTLSCSPISGHRSVSWYQQTPGQGLQFLFEYFSETQRNKGNFPGRFSGRQFSNSRSEMNVSTLELGDSALYLCASSSRQGPSYEQYFGPGTRLTVT.

The rearrangement links TRBV7-8 to TRBJ2-7; 14 bases are shared with TRBD2. CDR3 length: 15 residues. V shed 5 bases and J 5 bases; nucleotides not matched to a gene: 5. Per germline, CDR1 SGHVS and CDR2 FQNEAQ. The CDR3 DNA reads TGTGCCAGCAGCACGGGACTAGCGGGAGTCCACGAGCAGTACTTC. Protein sequence: CASSTGLAGVHEQYF.

This rearrangement joins TRBV27 to TRBJ2-7, with D perhaps TRBD2 (6 bases). V shed 6 bases and J shed 2 bases, with 11 bases lying between them. CDR1 is MNHEY, CDR2 SMNVEV, per germline (reference sequence). The CDR3 totals 13 residues. In nucleotides, the CDR3 is TGTGCCAGCAGAAGACTAGGGGCCTACGAGCAGTACTTC. Residues: CASRRLGAYEQYF.

This chain joins TRBV6-1 and TRBJ1-1, with TRBD1 identical over 8 bases. In germline, CDR1 is MNHNS, CDR2 SASEGT. After removal of 6 bases from V and 0 bases from J, the junction contained 3 bases not matched to a gene. The CDR3 runs to 14 residues. Here the CDR3 reads CASRRTGMNTEAFF. In DNA form, the CDR3 reads TGTGCCAGCAGGAGGACAGGGATGAACACTGAAGCTTTCTTT.

As regards this clone: This specimen includes other DNA sequences encoding the same CDR3. The CDR3 DNA follows: TGCGCCAGCAGCTTGGAGGAGACCCAGTACTTC. Its protein product is CASSLEETQYF. The chain recombines TRBV5-1 with TRBJ2-5; D unclear. The CDR3 sequence is 11 residues long. V was clipped by 0 bases and J by 5 bases, with 2 bases between them. Looked up from germline, CDR1 is SGHRS and CDR2 is YFSETQ.

As to this clone: Other DNA sequences within the sample encode an identical CDR3. The genes are TRBV5-1 and TRBJ2-5, with D perhaps TRBD1 or TRBD2 (5 bases each). Germline CDR1 SGHRS, CDR2 YFSETQ. The length of the CDR3 is 11 residues. V was shortened by 4 bases and J by 4 bases, with 5 bases between the two germline ends. This CDR3 is CASSGGETQYF. As DNA, the CDR3 is TGCGCCAGCAGCGGGGGAGAGACCCAGTACTTC.

The genes are TRBV6-6 and TRBJ2-7; D is perhaps TRBD1 or TRBD2 (5 bases each). The CDR3 sequence is 13 residues long. The V end was cut by 2 bases, the J end by 6 bases, with 11 bases between. CDR1 MNHNY and CDR2 SVGAGI come from the germline V gene (reference sequence). In DNA, the CDR3 is TGTGCCAGCAGTTACGGGGGAGTGGGCGAGCAGTACTTC. Its protein product is CASSYGGVGEQYF.